This entry features one T cell receptor beta chain sequence. What it binds is not known. The data belong to a study of T cells expressing NK-cell markers. About the study: The authors derived TCR beta repertoires from sorted CD3+CD56+NKG2C+, CD3+CD56+NKG2C- and CD3+CD56-NKG2C+ T cells. Serological testing identified seven of the eight sequenced donors as HCMV-seropositive and one as seronegative. Study findings and constraints: In a handful of donors, dominant clonotypes made up roughly 28.3-65% of CD3+CD56-NKG2C+ cells.

Germline V gene data show CDR1 as MNHEY and CDR2 as SMNVEV (reference sequence). The CDR3 sequence is 15 residues long. What made the TCR beta cDNA was 5'RACE template switching with UMIs. Following a re-call of the 5' RACE reads, TCRdb has one entry per CDR3 protein and lacks DNA. Here the sample table reports about 540,000 distinct CDR3 sequences. The chain recombines TRBV27 with TRBJ2-1; TCRdb calls TRBD2, which cannot be checked without DNA. The sequencing sample was made of blood T cells: a sorted CD56 or NKG2C T cell subset, CD4+ or CD8+ T cells, or bulk PBMC T cells (not recorded which). The TCR was taken from a man younger than 30 in good health. Here the CDR3 reads CASSLRVAGYNEQFF.